Below, one T cell receptor (beta chain) is given with its context. This specimen comes from a study of blood T cell repertoires in COVID-19. Study background: The study drew acute and convalescent COVID-19 samples from the United States, Italy and Spain. T cells, B-cell-depleted T cells, or PBMCs supplied cDNA or gDNA.

Per the study methods: Estimates of nucleated cell counts were drawn from the amplification of reference gene primers. Profiling relied on immunoSEQ multiplex PCR, and the TCRdb table lists in-frame clones only, not all of them. From that table come the V and J calls and clone size; the DNA was used to work out D and trimming. The sample records over 130,000 clones, 88% being singletons. Germline V gives CDR1 SGDLS, CDR2 YYNGEE. This CDR3 spans 15 amino acids. The V end lost 3 bases, the J end lost 1 base, and 13 bases lay between the germline ends. Enrollment of patients from Seattle took place during active infection, with longitudinal follow-up.

The J gene is TRBJ1-1, the V gene TRBV9, with D maybe TRBD1 (6 bases). Specimen: peripheral blood. The TCR originated in a human donor with COVID-19, enrolled during active disease. The donor label of this sample is uncertain. The CDR3 region has the DNA TGTGCCAGCAGCGAGGACGGCAGGGGGAACACTGAAGCTTTCTTT. Its protein is CASSEDGRGNTEAFF.